The rows below give T cell receptor beta chains drawn from one sample of a study of post-analysis software for immune sequencing data. MiXCR was run by TCRdb on the PCR reads, yielding one entry per CDR3 protein. The profile covers about 180,000 distinct CDR3 sequences, with approximately 28% appearing a single time and about 1.6% taken by the ten largest. Sequencing used blood. The source of these receptors is a girl aged 10 to 17 with multiple sclerosis. The CDR3 runs from the conserved cysteine through the conserved F or W. A D gene is named only where the DNA matches it firmly. Rows may omit the clone size; those that give it use once, few, many or a size class.

D gene	V gene	clone size	J gene	CDR3 DNA	CDR3 protein
TRBD1	TRBV29-1	NA	TRBJ2-6	TGCAGCGTTGGAGACAGGGATAATTTCTCTGGGGCCAACGTCCTGACTTTC	CSVGDRDNFSGANVLTF
NA	TRBV10-2	NA	TRBJ2-2	TGCGCCAGCAGACGAGAAACCGGGGAGCTGTTTTTT	CASRRETGELFF
TRBD2	TRBV14	NA	TRBJ2-7	TGTGCCAGCAGCCAAGATAGGGTAGCGGGAGGCGGCGAGCAGTACTTC	CASSQDRVAGGGEQYF
NA	TRBV29-1	NA	TRBJ1-2	TGCAGCGCGGGGGGGGTTAACTATGGCTACACCTTC	CSAGGVNYGYTF
NA	TRBV14	NA	TRBJ1-1	TGTGCCAGCAGCCAAGATACGGGGAGAGGAGCTTTCTTT	CASSQDTGRGAFF
TRBD2	TRBV29-1	many	TRBJ2-3	TGCAGCGTTGTTGGGCTAGCGGTCAGCGCAGATACGCAGTATTTT	CSVVGLAVSADTQYF
NA	TRBV28	many	TRBJ2-6	TGTGCCAGCAGTTACTCAGGGTTATCTGGGGCCAACGTCCTGACTTTC	CASSYSGLSGANVLTF
NA	TRBV28	NA	TRBJ1-5	TGTGCCAGCAGTTTAGTGCACAGGGTCAATCAGCCCCAGCATTTT	CASSLVHRVNQPQHF
TRBD1	TRBV12-3/TRBV12-4	NA	TRBJ1-2	TGTGCCAGCAGTTCTTTCACCGGGACAGGGGGCGCGATTCCTAACTATGGCTACACCTTC	CASSSFTGTGGAIPNYGYTF
NA	TRBV28	NA	TRBJ1-2	TGTGCCAGCAGGGCTAGGGTGGACGGTGTGTATGGCTACACCTTC	CASRARVDGVYGYTF
NA	TRBV2	few	TRBJ1-5	TGTGCCAGCACTCAAGGTTTTGGTTGGCAGCCCCAGCATTTT	CASTQGFGWQPQHF
TRBD2	TRBV5-1	many	TRBJ2-3	TGCGCCAGCAGCCTACGGACTAGCGGAATCACAGATACGCAGTATTTT	CASSLRTSGITDTQYF
TRBD1	TRBV7-2	NA	TRBJ2-5	TGTGACAGCAGCTCAAAAAAGGGGGCTAGTCTCGTAGAGACCCAGTACTTC	CDSSSKKGASLVETQYF
TRBD2	TRBV20-1	many	TRBJ2-1	TGCAGTGCTAGAGTATATAGTCCTAGCGGATCCTACAATGAGCAGTTCTTC	CSARVYSPSGSYNEQFF
TRBD2	TRBV6-2/TRBV6-3	NA	TRBJ2-7	TGTGCCAGCAGCCGGGCGGGGACTAGCGGGAGATACGAGCAGTACTTC	CASSRAGTSGRYEQYF
TRBD1	TRBV7-8	NA	TRBJ1-2	TGTGCCTGCAGCTTAGGGACAGGGGCCGTCTTTCTTGGCTACACCTTC	CACSLGTGAVFLGYTF
NA	TRBV12-3/TRBV12-4	NA	TRBJ1-1	TGTGCCAGCAGGAAGCAGACTGAAGCTTTCTTT	CASRKQTEAFF
NA	TRBV18	NA	TRBJ2-1	TGTGCCAGCTCACCCGTAGCGGAAACCTACAATGAGCAGTTCTTC	CASSPVAETYNEQFF
NA	TRBV12-3/TRBV12-4	many	TRBJ2-1	TGTGCCAGCAGCCCCCTGAGGTCGTATGAGCAGTTCTTC	CASSPLRSYEQFF
NA	TRBV6-6	many	TRBJ2-5	TGTGCCAGCAGTTACGTGAAGTCAGGGCCAGAGACCCAGTACTTC	CASSYVKSGPETQYF
NA	TRBV29-1	NA	TRBJ1-1	TGCAGCGGTGCCACAGGGTTGAACACTGAAGCTTTCTTT	CSGATGLNTEAFF
TRBD2	TRBV29-1	many	TRBJ2-1	TGCAGCGTGACACTAGCGGGAGGGAATTACAATGAGCAGTTCTTC	CSVTLAGGNYNEQFF
NA	TRBV5-1	many	TRBJ2-1	TGCGCCAGCAAGGAGGGAAAGGGTTACAATGAGCAGTTCTTC	CASKEGKGYNEQFF
NA	TRBV5-1	many	TRBJ1-6	TGCGCCAGCAGCTCGTTGGTGAATTCACCCCTCCACTTT	CASSSLVNSPLHF
TRBD1	TRBV5-1	many	TRBJ2-3	TGCGCCAGCAGCTTTCAGACAGGGGGAGTAGCAGATACGCAGTATTTT	CASSFQTGGVADTQYF
TRBD2	TRBV29-1	NA	TRBJ2-3	TGCAGCGTCGCGGAACTAGCGGGAGGCGGGGATACGCAGTATTTT	CSVAELAGGGDTQYF
NA	TRBV29-1	many	TRBJ1-1	TGCAGCGTTCCAGTGAACACTGAAGCTTTCTTT	CSVPVNTEAFF
NA	TRBV29-1	many	TRBJ2-7	TGCAGCGTTGACAGGGAGAGTTCGGCAGGGAGGTACGAGCAGTACTTC	CSVDRESSAGRYEQYF
TRBD1	TRBV30	NA	TRBJ2-4	TGTGCCTGGAGTGTACAGGGGGGCATTCAGTACTTC	CAWSVQGGIQYF
NA	TRBV12-3/TRBV12-4	many	TRBJ2-5	TGTGCCAGCAGAGCGGGCCAAGAGACCCAGTACTTC	CASRAGQETQYF
TRBD2	TRBV7-2	NA	TRBJ2-7	TGTGCCAGCAGCTTTAGCGGGGCCTCCTACGAGCAGTACTTC	CASSFSGASYEQYF
NA	TRBV30	few	TRBJ2-7	TGTGCCTGGAGTGTGAGGGACGAGCAGTACTTC	CAWSVRDEQYF
TRBD2	TRBV5-1	many	TRBJ2-1	TGCGCCAGCAGCGTCTCCGGGACTAGTCAGAATGAGCAGTTCTTC	CASSVSGTSQNEQFF
NA	TRBV20-1	NA	TRBJ2-7	TGCAGTGCCAGAGACCCACATTCGGACGAGCAGTACTTC	CSARDPHSDEQYF
TRBD2	TRBV10-3	many	TRBJ2-7	TGTGCCATCCGAAGCGTAGCGGGACTTTCCTCCTACGAGCAGTACTTC	CAIRSVAGLSSYEQYF
TRBD2	TRBV20-1	NA	TRBJ2-1	TGCAGTGCTAGAGGACTAGCAGTTTACAATGATCAGTTCTTC	CSARGLAVYNDQFF
TRBD1	TRBV12-3/TRBV12-4	many	TRBJ1-1	TGTGCCAGCAGGAGAACAGGGGCCAACACTGAAGCTTTCTTT	CASRRTGANTEAFF
TRBD2	TRBV20-1	many	TRBJ2-3	TGCAGTGCTAGCGGGAGGCCGCTCACAGATACGCAGTATTTT	CSASGRPLTDTQYF
TRBD2	TRBV12-3/TRBV12-4	NA	TRBJ2-1	TGTGCCAGCAGTTTTTCCGAGACGAGGGCGGGGGAGACCCAGTTCTTC	CASSFSETRAGETQFF